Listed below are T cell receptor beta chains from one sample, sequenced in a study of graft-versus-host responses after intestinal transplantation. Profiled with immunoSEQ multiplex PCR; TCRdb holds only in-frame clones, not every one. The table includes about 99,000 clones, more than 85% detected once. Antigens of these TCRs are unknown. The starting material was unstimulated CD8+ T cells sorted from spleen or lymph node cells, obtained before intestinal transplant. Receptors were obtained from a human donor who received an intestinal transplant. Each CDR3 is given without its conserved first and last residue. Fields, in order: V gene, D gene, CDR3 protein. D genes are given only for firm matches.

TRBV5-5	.	ASSRGDSYTDTQY
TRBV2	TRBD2	ASRTIAGDGTDTQY
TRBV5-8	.	ASSLGRYEAF
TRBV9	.	ASSVGTDSTYEQY
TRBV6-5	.	ASGLNIGQY
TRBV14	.	ASSQPTASSSYEQY
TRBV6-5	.	ASAAGSSPLH
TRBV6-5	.	ASTPQGWYSPLH
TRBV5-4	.	ASSSPTQGGYT
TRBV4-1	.	ASSQFRGGNYGYT
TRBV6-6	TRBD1	ASSYSPGQGYGYT
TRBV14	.	ASSRGPDTGELF
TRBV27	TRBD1	ASSANRDRVLGYT
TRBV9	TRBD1	ASSPWTGAYNEQF
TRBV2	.	ASSTPGGQQETQY
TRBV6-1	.	ASRSFGRTGGYT
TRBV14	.	ASSPGGSYYGYT
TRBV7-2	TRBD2	ASSFGSWASGRTDTQY
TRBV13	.	ASSLDRANEKLF
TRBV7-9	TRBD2	ASSSPIRLAGVLYEQY
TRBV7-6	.	ASSQGLADEQF
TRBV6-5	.	ASSYFGRASEKLF
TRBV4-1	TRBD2	ASSHLLAGDSYEQY
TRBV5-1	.	ASSFGQGLSEAF
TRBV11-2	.	ASSLGTSSYYEQY
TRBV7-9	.	ASVRDGRTEAF
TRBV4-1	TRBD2	ASSQMGGGSTDTQY
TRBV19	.	ASSISVSTEAF
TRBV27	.	ASRLGSSYNEQF
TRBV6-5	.	ASNPARTATYEQY
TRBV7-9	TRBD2	ASSFSGGASGTQY
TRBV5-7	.	ASSRDAGNTIY
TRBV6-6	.	ASSYDLGTEAF
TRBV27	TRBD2	ASSPYSGGAATDTQY
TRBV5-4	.	ASSSRGEQY
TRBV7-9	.	ASSRTFHESEKLF
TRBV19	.	ASRSTRQSSYNSPLH
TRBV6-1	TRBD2	ASRTSGVTDTQY
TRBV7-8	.	ASSLETQSNQPQH
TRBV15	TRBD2	ATSPLASPYEQY
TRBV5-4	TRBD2	ASSTERGVTYEQY
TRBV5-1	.	ASSFRPDKELF
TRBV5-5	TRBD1	ASSSYGTELNYEQY
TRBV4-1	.	ASSQESYNEQF
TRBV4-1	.	ASSQDPRNEQF
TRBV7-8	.	ASSLSLPGTEAF
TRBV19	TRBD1	ASSIYMGQASGYT
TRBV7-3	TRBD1	ASSLKGQGQETQY
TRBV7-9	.	ASSSGTSLQETQY
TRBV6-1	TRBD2	ASSEAPTSGADTQY
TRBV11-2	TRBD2	ASSSLAGGQDTQY
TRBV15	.	ATSRALAYDPGELF
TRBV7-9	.	ASSFRNSEGYTDTQY
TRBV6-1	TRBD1	ASSEGTGYSTGNYGYT
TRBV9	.	ASSVGGTAEETQY
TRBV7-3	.	ASSPSSYEQY
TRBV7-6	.	ASSPIAGELF
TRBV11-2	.	ASSLAQGTGELF